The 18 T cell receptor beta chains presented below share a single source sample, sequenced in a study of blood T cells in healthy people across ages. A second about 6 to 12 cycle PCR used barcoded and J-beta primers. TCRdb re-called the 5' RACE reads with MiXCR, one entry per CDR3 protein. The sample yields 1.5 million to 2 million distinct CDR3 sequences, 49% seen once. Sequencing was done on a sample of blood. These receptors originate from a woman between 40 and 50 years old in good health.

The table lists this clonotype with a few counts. The CDR3 region has the DNA TGTGCCAGCAGCCGACTAGCGACTAGCTCAGATACGCAGTATTTT. Amino acid sequence: CASSRLATSSDTQYF. The chain carries TRBV7-9 and TRBJ2-3; TRBD2 matches 8 bases. CDR3 size: 15 residues. V trimming: 5 bases; J trimming: 4 bases; junction bases outside the gene matches: 8. Germline assignment: CDR1 SEHNR and CDR2 FQNEAQ (reference sequence). Complete variable domain (other parts from reference TRBV7-9 and TRBJ2-3): DTGVSQNPRHKITKRGQNVTFRCDPISEHNRLYWYRQTLGQGPEFLTYFQNEAQLEKSRLLSDRFSAERPKGSFSTLEIQRTEQGDSAMYLCASSRLATSSDTQYFGPGTRLTVL.

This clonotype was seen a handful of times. CDR3 in DNA: TGCGCCAGCAGCCAAATAGGGGCGGGGGTGGGCAATGAGCAGTTCTTC. It is translated as CASSQIGAGVGNEQFF. The chain has TRBV4-3 and TRBJ2-1; 7 bases map to TRBD2. This CDR3 is 16 amino acids long. Per germline, CDR1 LGHNA and CDR2 YSLEER. V lost 2 bases, J lost 6 bases, and 10 bases stayed unmatched.

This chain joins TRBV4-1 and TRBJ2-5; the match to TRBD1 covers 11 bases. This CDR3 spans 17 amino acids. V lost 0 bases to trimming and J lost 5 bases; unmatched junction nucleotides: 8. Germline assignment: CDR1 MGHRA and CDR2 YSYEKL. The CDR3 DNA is TGCGCCAGCAGCCAAGATGGTGGGACAGGGGGATTGGAGACCCAGTACTTC. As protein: CASSQDGGTGGLETQYF.

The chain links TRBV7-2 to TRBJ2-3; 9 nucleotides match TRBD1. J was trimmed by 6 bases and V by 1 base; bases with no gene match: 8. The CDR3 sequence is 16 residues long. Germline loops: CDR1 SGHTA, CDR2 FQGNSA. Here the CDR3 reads CASSLGTGTGRDTQYF. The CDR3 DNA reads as TGTGCCAGCAGCTTAGGGACAGGGACAGGGAGGGATACGCAGTATTTT.

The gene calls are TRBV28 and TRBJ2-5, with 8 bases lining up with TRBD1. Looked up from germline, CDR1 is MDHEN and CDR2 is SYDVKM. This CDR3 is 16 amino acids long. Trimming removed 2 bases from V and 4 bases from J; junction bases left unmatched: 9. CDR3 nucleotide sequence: TGTGCCAGCAGTTTACGGAGACAGGGGCAGGGAGAGACCCAGTACTTC. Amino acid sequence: CASSLRRQGQGETQYF.

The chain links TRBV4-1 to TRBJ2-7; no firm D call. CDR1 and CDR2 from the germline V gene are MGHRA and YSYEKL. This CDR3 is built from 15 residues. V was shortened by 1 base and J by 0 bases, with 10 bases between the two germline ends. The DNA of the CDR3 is TGCGCCAGCAGCCAAGTAACGGGTTTCTCCTACGAGCAGTACTTC. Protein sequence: CASSQVTGFSYEQYF.

This chain's CDR3 is CASSGGTNTDTQYF. The DNA for the CDR3 is TGTGCCAGCAGTGGGGGGACAAACACAGATACGCAGTATTTT. The gene calls are TRBV4-2 and TRBJ2-3; either TRBD1 or TRBD2 may supply D (6 bases each). CDR3 length: 14 amino acids. The V end was cut by 6 bases, the J end by 2 bases, with 12 bases between. In germline, CDR1 is LGHNA, CDR2 YNFKEQ.

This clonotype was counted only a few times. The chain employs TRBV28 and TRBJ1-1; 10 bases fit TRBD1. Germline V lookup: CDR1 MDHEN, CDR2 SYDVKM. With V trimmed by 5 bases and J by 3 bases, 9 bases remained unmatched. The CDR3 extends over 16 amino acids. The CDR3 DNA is TGTGCCAGCAGTACGCCGGGACAGGGGCGATACACTGAAGCTTTCTTT. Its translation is CASSTPGQGRYTEAFF.

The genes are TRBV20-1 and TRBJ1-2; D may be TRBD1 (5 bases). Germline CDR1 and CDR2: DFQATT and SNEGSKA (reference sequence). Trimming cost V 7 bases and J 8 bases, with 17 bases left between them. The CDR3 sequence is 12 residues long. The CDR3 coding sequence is TGCAGTGGAAGGGGCGCGGGAGGAGGCTACACCTTC. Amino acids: CSGRGAGGGYTF.

The CDR3: CATSVDTGGVFNEQFF. CDR3 in DNA: TGTGCCACCAGTGTCGATACCGGGGGGGTCTTCAATGAGCAGTTCTTC. This chain uses TRBV24-1 with TRBJ2-1; 8 positions agree with TRBD2. Germline loops: CDR1 KGHDR, CDR2 SFDVKD. V shed 5 bases and J 6 bases; nucleotides not matched to a gene: 11. This CDR3 contains 16 residues.

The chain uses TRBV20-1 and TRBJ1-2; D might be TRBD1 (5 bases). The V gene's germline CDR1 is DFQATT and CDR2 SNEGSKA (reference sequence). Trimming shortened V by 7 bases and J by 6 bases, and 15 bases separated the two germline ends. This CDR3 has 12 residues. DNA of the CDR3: TGCAGTGTCTCGGGGGGGGTTGATGGCTACACCTTC. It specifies CSVSGGVDGYTF.

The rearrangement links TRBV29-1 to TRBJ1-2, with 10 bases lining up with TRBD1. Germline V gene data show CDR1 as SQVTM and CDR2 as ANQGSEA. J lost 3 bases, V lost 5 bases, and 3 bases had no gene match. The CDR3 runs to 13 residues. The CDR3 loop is CSVPDRGHYGYTF. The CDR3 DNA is TGCAGCGTTCCTGACAGGGGGCACTATGGCTACACCTTC.

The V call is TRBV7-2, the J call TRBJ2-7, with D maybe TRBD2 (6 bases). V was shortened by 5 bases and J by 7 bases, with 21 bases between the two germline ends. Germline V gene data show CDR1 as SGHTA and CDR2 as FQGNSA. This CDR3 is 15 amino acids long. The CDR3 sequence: CASSLAGLATREQYF. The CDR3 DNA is TGTGCCAGCAGCCTCGCTGGGCTAGCGACCCGGGAGCAGTACTTC.

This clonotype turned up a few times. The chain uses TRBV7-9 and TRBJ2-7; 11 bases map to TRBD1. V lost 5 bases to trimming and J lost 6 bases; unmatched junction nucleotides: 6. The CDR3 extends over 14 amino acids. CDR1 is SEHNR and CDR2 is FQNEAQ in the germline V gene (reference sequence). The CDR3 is CASSRGQGAREQYF. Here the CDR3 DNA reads TGTGCCAGCAGCCGCGGACAGGGGGCCCGCGAGCAGTACTTC.

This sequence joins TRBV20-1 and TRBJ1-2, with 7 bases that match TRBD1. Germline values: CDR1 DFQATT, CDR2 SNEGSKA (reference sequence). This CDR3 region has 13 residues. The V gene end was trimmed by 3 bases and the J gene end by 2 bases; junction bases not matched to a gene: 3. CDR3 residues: CSASPTGNYGYTF. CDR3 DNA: TGCAGTGCTAGCCCGACAGGGAACTATGGCTACACCTTC.

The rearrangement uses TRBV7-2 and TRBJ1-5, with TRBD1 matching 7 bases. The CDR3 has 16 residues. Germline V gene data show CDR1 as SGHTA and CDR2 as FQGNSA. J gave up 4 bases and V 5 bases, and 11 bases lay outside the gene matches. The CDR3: CASSPAPGQRNQPQHF. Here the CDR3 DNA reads TGTGCCAGCAGCCCAGCCCCGGGACAGCGAAATCAGCCCCAGCATTTT. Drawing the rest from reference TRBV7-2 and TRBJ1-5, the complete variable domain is GAGVSQSPSNKVTEKGKDVELRCDPISGHTALYWYRQSLGQGLEFLIYFQGNSAPDKSGLPSDRFSAERTGGSVSTLTIQRTQQEDSAVYLCASSPAPGQRNQPQHFGDGTRLSIL.

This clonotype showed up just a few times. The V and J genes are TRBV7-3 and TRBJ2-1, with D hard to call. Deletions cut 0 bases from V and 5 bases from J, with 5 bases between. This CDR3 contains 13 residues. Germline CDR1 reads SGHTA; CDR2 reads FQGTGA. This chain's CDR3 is CASSLTTHNEQFF. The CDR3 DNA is TGTGCCAGCAGCTTAACGACCCACAATGAGCAGTTCTTC. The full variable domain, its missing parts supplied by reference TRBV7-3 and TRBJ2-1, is GAGVSQTPSNKVTEKGKYVELRCDPISGHTALYWYRQSLGQGPEFLIYFQGTGAADDSGLPNDRFFAVRPEGSVSTLKIQRTERGDSAVYLCASSLTTHNEQFFGPGTRLTVL.

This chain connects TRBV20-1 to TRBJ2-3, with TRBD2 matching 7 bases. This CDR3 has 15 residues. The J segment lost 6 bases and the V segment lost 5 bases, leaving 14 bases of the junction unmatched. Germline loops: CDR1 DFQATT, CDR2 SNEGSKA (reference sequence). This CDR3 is CSASKTGGPRDTQYF. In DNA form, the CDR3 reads TGCAGTGCTTCGAAAACGGGGGGACCCCGGGATACGCAGTATTTT.